One and the same sample provided the 23 T cell receptor beta chains below, sequenced in a study of blood T cell repertoires in COVID-19. Using immunoSEQ multiplex PCR, the repertoire was profiled, and TCRdb retains in-frame clones only, with some absent. The table lists 100,000 to 150,000 clones, over 75% of them singletons. Sample: peripheral blood. The receptors were sampled from a man in his sixties with acute or convalescent COVID-19.

The V call is TRBV9, the J call TRBJ2-3; no clear D gene. V lost 0 bases and J 0 bases, leaving 8 bases between the germline ends. The CDR3 totals 15 residues. The germline V gene has CDR1 SGDLS and CDR2 YYNGEE. This CDR3 reads CASSVGASSTDTQYF. Here the CDR3 DNA reads TGTGCCAGCAGCGTAGGAGCGAGCAGCACAGATACGCAGTATTTT.

As to this clone: The germline gene is not matched at one end of the junction; a read error may be the cause. The genes are TRBV7-7 and TRBJ2-1, with TRBD2 matching 7 bases. CDR1 SSHAT and CDR2 FNYEAQ come from the germline V gene (reference sequence). This CDR3 region has 20 residues. In DNA, the CDR3 is TGTGCTAGCAGCTCCTCCAACAGTACCCGGGGGGATTACAGAACCAATGAGCAGTTCTTC. Translating gives CASSSSNSTRGDYRTNEQFF.

V usage is TRBV21-1 and J usage is TRBJ2-2; TRBD2 is taken as the D call from the table, unchecked against the DNA. TRBV21-1 is a pseudogene. The CDR3 runs 14 residues. The CDR3 sequence: CASSNAGNTGELFF. CDR3 bases: TGTGCCAGCAGCAACGCCGGTAACACCGGGGAGCTGTTTTTT.

The V and J genes are TRBV2 and TRBJ2-7; tentatively, D is TRBD1 (6 bases). Germline V gene sequence: CDR1 SNHLY, CDR2 FYNNEI. The germline V and J ends were trimmed by 8 bases and 0 bases, with 11 bases remaining between them. CDR3 length: 13 amino acids. For the CDR3, the DNA is TGTGCCAGCCGACAGGACAGCTCCTACGAGCAGTACTTC. It translates to CASRQDSSYEQYF.

The V call is TRBV7-3, the J call TRBJ2-3; 7 bases are a match to TRBD1. This CDR3 spans 15 amino acids. Germline V CDR1 and CDR2: SGHTA, FQGTGA. V shed 0 bases and J 6 bases; nucleotides not matched to a gene: 6. In DNA, the CDR3 is TGTGCCAGCAGCTTAACGACAGGGATGAGGGATACGCAGTATTTT. Its protein product is CASSLTTGMRDTQYF.

The sample holds one count of this clone. The V gene is TRBV7-6, the J gene TRBJ2-1; the D is unclear. CDR3 size: 16 residues. V shed 5 bases and J shed 0 bases, with 14 bases lying between them. Germline CDR1 SGHVS, CDR2 FNYEAQ. For the CDR3, the DNA is TGTGCCAGCAGCCTAACGTACCCGAGCTCCTACAATGAGCAGTTCTTC. Translation: CASSLTYPSSYNEQFF.

The rearrangement links TRBV27 to TRBJ2-5; D unresolved. V lost 2 bases and J lost 0, with 4 bases in between. Per germline, CDR1 MNHEY and CDR2 SMNVEV (reference sequence). The CDR3 extends over 13 amino acids. The CDR3 region is CASSLPYQETQYF. The CDR3 bases are TGTGCCAGCAGTTTACCCTACCAAGAGACCCAGTACTTC.

V usage is TRBV7-3 and J usage is TRBJ1-1; 7 bases are shared with TRBD1. Losses at the gene ends were 2 bases for V and 10 bases for J; bases not matched to a gene: 4. Germline-derived CDR1 and CDR2 are SGHTA and FQGTGA. This CDR3 comprises 12 residues. In DNA form, the CDR3 reads TGTGCCAGCAGCTTAGAACAGGGGAGAGCTTTCTTT. Translated, it gives CASSLEQGRAFF.

The J gene is TRBJ1-1, the V gene TRBV6-5; D call uncertain. Deletions cut 2 bases from V and 1 base from J, with 5 bases between. The CDR3 consists of 13 residues. Germline V gene sequence: CDR1 MNHEY, CDR2 SVGAGI. The CDR3 region is CASSYGQNTEAFF. The DNA for the CDR3 is TGTGCCAGCAGTTACGGGCAGAACACTGAAGCTTTCTTT.

With respect to this clone: Other DNA sequences in the sample encode the same CDR3. The V call is TRBV29-1, the J call TRBJ2-3; tentative D call: TRBD2 (6 bases). The length of the CDR3 is 14 residues. The germline gives CDR1 SQVTM, CDR2 ANQGSEA. The CDR3 region has the DNA TGCAGTGTTCTAGCGCGGGGTAGGACAGATACGCAGTATTTT. Translating it yields CSVLARGRTDTQYF.

The V call is TRBV28, the J call TRBJ2-1; 14 nucleotides line up with TRBD2. Trimming removed 7 bases from V and 7 bases from J; junction bases left unmatched: 12. CDR1 MDHEN and CDR2 SYDVKM come from the germline V gene. The CDR3 consists of 17 residues. CDR3: CASNTAPGTSGSNEQFF. CDR3 coding DNA: TGTGCCAGCAACACGGCCCCGGGGACTAGCGGGAGTAATGAGCAGTTCTTC.

This chain links TRBV5-5 with TRBJ1-6; TRBD1 aligns across 8 bases. Per the germline V gene, CDR1 is SGHKS and CDR2 is YYEKEE (reference sequence). The junction had 1 base not matched to a gene; V was cut back by 0 bases and J by 5 bases. The CDR3 is 15 amino acids. The CDR3 reads CASSLGDRNNSPLHF. Here the CDR3 DNA reads TGTGCCAGCAGCTTGGGGGACAGGAATAATTCACCCCTCCACTTT.

The chain is built from TRBV5-1 and TRBJ1-1; weak D call: TRBD1 (5 bases). Germline V gene lookup returns CDR1 SGHRS and CDR2 YFSETQ. Trimming removed 2 bases at V and 2 bases at J, with 13 bases between. This CDR3 has 15 amino acids. CDR3 sequence: CASSLLRQSNTEAFF. CDR3 sequence (DNA): TGCGCCAGCAGCTTACTTCGACAGAGCAACACTGAAGCTTTCTTT. The whole variable domain, remainder taken from reference TRBV5-1 and TRBJ1-1, is KAGVTQTPRYLIKTRGQQVTLSCSPISGHRSVSWYQQTPGQGLQFLFEYFSETQRNKGNFPGRFSGRQFSNSRSEMNVSTLELGDSALYLCASSLLRQSNTEAFFGQGTRLTVV.

V is TRBV7-9 and J is TRBJ2-2; D possibly corresponds to TRBD1 (5 bases). The CDR3 sequence is 18 residues long. V gave up 5 bases and J gave up 0 bases, with 19 bases separating them. Germline CDR1 reads SEHNR; CDR2 reads FQNEAQ (reference sequence). CDR3 residues: CASSQPIDSSANTGELFF. CDR3 sequence (DNA): TGTGCCAGCAGCCAACCAATCGACAGTTCCGCGAACACCGGGGAGCTGTTTTTT. Based on the CDR3 plus reference TRBV7-9 and TRBJ2-2, the full variable domain is DTGVSQNPRHKITKRGQNVTFRCDPISEHNRLYWYRQTLGQGPEFLTYFQNEAQLEKSRLLSDRFSAERPKGSFSTLEIQRTEQGDSAMYLCASSQPIDSSANTGELFFGEGSRLTVL.

This clone occurred once. The chain carries TRBV9 and TRBJ2-6; TRBD1 might be the D (6 bases). The CDR3 consists of 18 residues. Germline V CDR1 and CDR2: SGDLS, YYNGEE. The V and J ends lost 2 bases and 4 bases respectively, with 19 bases between them. The CDR3 here is CASSVGTSPGLGANVLTF. CDR3 nucleotide sequence: TGTGCCAGCAGCGTGGGGACATCCCCCGGGCTAGGGGCCAACGTCCTGACTTTC.

The rearrangement uses TRBV11-2 and TRBJ1-5, with 8 bases matching TRBD1. CDR3 length: 17 residues. V lost 0 bases to trimming and J lost 2 bases; unmatched junction nucleotides: 6. The V gene's germline CDR1 is SGHAT and CDR2 FQNNGV. Here the CDR3 DNA reads TGTGCCAGCAGCTTAGACAGGACAGGGCGAGGCAATCAGCCCCAGCATTTT. As protein: CASSLDRTGRGNQPQHF. The variable domain in full, with the rest retrieved from reference TRBV11-2 and TRBJ1-5, is EAGVAQSPRYKIIEKRQSVAFWCNPISGHATLYWYQQILGQGPKLLIQFQNNGVVDDSQLPKDRFSAERLKGVDSTLKIQPAKLEDSAVYLCASSLDRTGRGNQPQHFGDGTRLSIL.

Only one count was recorded for this clone. The genes are TRBV19 and TRBJ2-1; TRBD2 agrees at 9 bases. The junction had 9 bases not matched to a gene; V was cut back by 5 bases and J by 7 bases. Germline V CDR1 and CDR2: LNHDA, SQIVND (reference sequence). The CDR3 totals 15 residues. This chain's CDR3 is CASSVLAGSSNEQFF. The CDR3 coding sequence is TGTGCCAGTAGTGTCCTAGCGGGGTCCTCTAATGAGCAGTTCTTC.

The V gene is TRBV28, the J gene TRBJ2-1; 8 positions match TRBD2. Germline V lookup: CDR1 MDHEN, CDR2 SYDVKM. CDR3 length equals 15 residues. The V and J ends lost 0 bases and 6 bases, in that order; junction bases with no gene match: 4. CDR3 region: CASSLWSGSSNEQFF. DNA for the CDR3: TGTGCCAGCAGTTTATGGAGCGGGAGTAGCAATGAGCAGTTCTTC. The variable domain in full, completed from reference TRBV28 and TRBJ2-1, reads DVKVTQSSRYLVKRTGEKVFLECVQDMDHENMFWYRQDPGLGLRLIYFSYDVKMKEKGDIPEGYSVSREKKERFSLILESASTNQTSMYLCASSLWSGSSNEQFFGPGTRLTVL.

V and J are TRBV27 and TRBJ1-5; 10 bases fit TRBD1. The V segment lost 4 bases and the J segment 1 base; nucleotides outside the gene matches: 7. The CDR3 spans 17 residues. Per germline, CDR1 MNHEY and CDR2 SMNVEV (reference sequence). The DNA for the CDR3 is TGTGCCAGCAGTTCACCCGGGACAGGGGTAAGCAATCAGCCCCAGCATTTT. Encoded protein: CASSSPGTGVSNQPQHF.

The rearrangement uses TRBV11-3 and TRBJ2-3; 8 nucleotides match TRBD2. The CDR3 runs to 15 residues. Germline CDR1 SGHNT, CDR2 YENEEA. V shed 4 bases and J 1 base; nucleotides not matched to a gene: 4. CDR3 amino acids: CASSSGREGTDTQYF. DNA for the CDR3: TGTGCCAGCAGCTCAGGGCGGGAGGGCACAGATACGCAGTATTTT.

The rearrangement joins TRBV3-1 (or the pseudogene TRBV3-2) to TRBJ1-5, with 10 bases lining up with TRBD1. CDR1 is LGHDT, CDR2 YNNKEL, per germline (reference sequence). The CDR3 has 15 amino acids. The J segment lost 4 bases and the V segment lost 4 bases, leaving 4 bases of the junction unmatched. CDR3 sequence reads: CASSPAGQGNQPQHF. CDR3 nucleotide sequence: TGTGCCAGCAGCCCCGCGGGACAGGGGAATCAGCCCCAGCATTTT.

V and J are TRBV28 and TRBJ2-1; the D gene is possibly TRBD2 (7 bases). Trimming stripped 5 bases from V and 3 bases from J, with 26 bases between. The germline V gene encodes CDR1 MDHEN and CDR2 SYDVKM. The CDR3 extends over 19 amino acids. The CDR3 DNA sequence: TGTGCCAGCAGTCCAAACTGGGGGGGGACACGAGACGTCTACAATGAGCAGTTCTTC. Protein sequence: CASSPNWGGTRDVYNEQFF.

This clone was observed once. V gene TRBV6-2 or TRBV6-3 combines with J gene TRBJ2-7, with 8 bases identical to TRBD1. Germline CDR1 reads MNHEY; CDR2 reads SVGEGT. The CDR3 covers 16 residues. V lost 2 bases to trimming and J lost 3 bases; unmatched junction nucleotides: 9. For the CDR3, the DNA is TGTGCCAGCAGTTACCGGACAGGGAGGATCGACTACGAGCAGTACTTC. Translation gives CASSYRTGRIDYEQYF.